This T cell receptor beta chain was observed in a study of OX40 agonist ivuxolimab in advanced cancers. Anyone with autoimmune disease history or systemic immunosuppression was excluded. TCRdb keeps only in-frame clones here, not all; method: immunoSEQ multiplex PCR. This sample yields 73,000 or so clones, of which 65% to 90% are seen a single time; 0.75% belongs to the top ten. The CDR3 totals 14 residues. The V segment lost 0 bases and the J segment 5 bases; nucleotides outside the gene matches: 2. Germline V lookup: CDR1 SGHRS, CDR2 YFSETQ. The chain joins TRBV5-1 to TRBJ2-3; 8 nucleotides align to TRBD2. This TCR came from an adult with an advanced solid tumor such as melanoma, head and neck, liver or kidney cancer. The sequencing used CD4+ or CD8+ T cells sorted from blood, collected in a trial of the OX40 agonist ivuxolimab. CDR3 amino acids: CASSLDLAGDTQYF. The CDR3 nucleotides read TGCGCCAGCAGCTTGGATCTAGCGGGAGATACGCAGTATTTT. Full variable domain (remainder filled in from reference TRBV5-1 and TRBJ2-3): KAGVTQTPRYLIKTRGQQVTLSCSPISGHRSVSWYQQTPGQGLQFLFEYFSETQRNKGNFPGRFSGRQFSNSRSEMNVSTLELGDSALYLCASSLDLAGDTQYFGPGTRLTVL.